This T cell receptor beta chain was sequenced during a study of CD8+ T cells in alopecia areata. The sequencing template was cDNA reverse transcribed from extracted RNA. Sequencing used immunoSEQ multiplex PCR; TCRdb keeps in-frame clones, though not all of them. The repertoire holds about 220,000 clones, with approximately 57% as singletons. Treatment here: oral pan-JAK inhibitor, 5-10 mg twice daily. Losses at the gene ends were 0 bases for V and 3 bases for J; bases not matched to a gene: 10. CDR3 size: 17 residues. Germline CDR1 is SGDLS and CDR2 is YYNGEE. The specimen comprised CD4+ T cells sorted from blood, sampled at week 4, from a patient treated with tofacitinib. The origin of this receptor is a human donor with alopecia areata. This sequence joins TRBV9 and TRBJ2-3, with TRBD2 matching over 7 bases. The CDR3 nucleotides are TGTGCCAGCAGCGTAGATCCAGCGGGGTTGGTGACAGATACGCAGTATTTT. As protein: CASSVDPAGLVTDTQYF.